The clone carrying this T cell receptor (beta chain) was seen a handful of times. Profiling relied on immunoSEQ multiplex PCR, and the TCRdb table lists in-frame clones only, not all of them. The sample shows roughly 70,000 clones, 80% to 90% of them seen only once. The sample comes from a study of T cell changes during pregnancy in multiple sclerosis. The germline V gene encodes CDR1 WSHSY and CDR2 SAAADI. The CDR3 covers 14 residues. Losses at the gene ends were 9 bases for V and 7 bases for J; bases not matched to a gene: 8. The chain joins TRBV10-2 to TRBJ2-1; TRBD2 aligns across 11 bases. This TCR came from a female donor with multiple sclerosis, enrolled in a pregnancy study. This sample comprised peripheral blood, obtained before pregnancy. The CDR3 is CASSSGTSGNEQFF. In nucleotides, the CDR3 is TGCGCCAGTTCTTCCGGGACTAGCGGTAATGAGCAGTTCTTC.